Here is one T cell receptor beta chain with its context. Its antigen is currently unknown. Trimming removed 3 bases from V and 11 bases from J, with 15 bases in between. CDR1 is ENHRY, CDR2 SYGVKD, per germline. This CDR3 comprises 13 residues. These data are taken from a study of PD-1 blockade in mismatch repair-deficient tumors. Notes on the study in general: Rapid post-treatment expansion, then contraction, generally preceding radiologic response, marked tumor-resident clones.

Libraries were prepared by immunoSEQ multiplex PCR; TCRdb keeps only in-frame clonotypes and omits some of them. Here the sample spans 120,000 or so clones, roughly 90% being singletons. This chain joins TRBV10-3 and TRBJ2-3; tentative D call: TRBD2 (6 bases). Here the sequenced sample was peripheral blood, taken approximately 71 weeks after starting pembrolizumab. The sequence was collected from an adult with mismatch repair-deficient cancer. The CDR3: CAISETGAIGQYF. CDR3 coding DNA: TGTGCCATCAGTGAAACGGGAGCGATAGGGCAGTATTTT.